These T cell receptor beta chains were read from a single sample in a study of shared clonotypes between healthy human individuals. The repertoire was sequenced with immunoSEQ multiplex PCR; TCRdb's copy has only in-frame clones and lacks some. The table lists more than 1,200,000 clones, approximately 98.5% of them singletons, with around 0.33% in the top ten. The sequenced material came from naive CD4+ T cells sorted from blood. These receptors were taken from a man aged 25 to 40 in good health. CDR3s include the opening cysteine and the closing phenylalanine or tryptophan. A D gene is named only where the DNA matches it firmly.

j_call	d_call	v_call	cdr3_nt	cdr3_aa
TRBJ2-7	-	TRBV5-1	TGCGCCAGCAGCTTGGTAGGGGGCTCCTACGAGCAGTACTTC	CASSLVGGSYEQYF
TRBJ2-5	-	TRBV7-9	TGTGCCAGCAGCTCGCCCCTCGAGGGTTCTAAGACCCAGTACTTC	CASSSPLEGSKTQYF
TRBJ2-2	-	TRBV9	TGTGCCAGCAGACTGGAAGAACCGGAGGGCCCTGTTGATACCGGGGAGCTGTTTTTT	CASRLEEPEGPVDTGELFF
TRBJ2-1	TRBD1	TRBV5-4	TGTGCCAGCAGCTTGCCCCAGACAGGGGATGAGCAGTTCTTC	CASSLPQTGDEQFF
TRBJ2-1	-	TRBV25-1	TGTGCCAGCAGTGACAGGGGAAGCTACAATGAGCAGTTCTTC	CASSDRGSYNEQFF
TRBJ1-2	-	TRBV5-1	TGCGCCAGCAGCGCCGAACAGGGTCGCTATGGCTACACCTTC	CASSAEQGRYGYTF
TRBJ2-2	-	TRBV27	TGTGCCAGCAGCCGCCTAGCGCGATCAACCGGGGAGCTGTTTTTT	CASSRLARSTGELFF
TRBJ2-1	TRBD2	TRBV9	TGTGCCAGCAGCCGGGCTAGCGGCTACAATGAGCAGTTCTTC	CASSRASGYNEQFF
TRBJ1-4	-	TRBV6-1	TGTGCCAGCACCTTTGGTACGACAGGAGAAGAAAAACTGTTTTTT	CASTFGTTGEEKLFF
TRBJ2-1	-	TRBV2	TGTGCCAGCAGGCCCGGGGCTAACAATGAGCAGTTCTTC	CASRPGANNEQFF
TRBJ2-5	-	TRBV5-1	TGCGCCAGCAGCAGCGACTTGGAGACCCAGTACTTC	CASSSDLETQYF
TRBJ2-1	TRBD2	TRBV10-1	TGCGCCAGCAGTGTTGGACTAGCGGGAGGGTACAATGAGCAGTTCTTC	CASSVGLAGGYNEQFF
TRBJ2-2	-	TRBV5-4	TGTGCCAGCAGCTTGGGTACCGCGGCCGGGGAGCTGTTTTTT	CASSLGTAAGELFF
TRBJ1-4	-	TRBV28	TGTGCCTCCATATCCGCGGGGGGAACTAATGAAAAACTGTTTTTT	CASISAGGTNEKLFF
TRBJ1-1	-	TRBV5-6	TGTGCCAGCAGCTTGGGGGGGCGGCACCTGAACACTGAAGCTTTCTTT	CASSLGGRHLNTEAFF
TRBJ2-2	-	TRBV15	TGTGCCACCAGCAGAGATGGGGTATTGGGAACCGGGGAGCTGTTTTTT	CATSRDGVLGTGELFF
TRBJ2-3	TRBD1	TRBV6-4	TGTGCCAGCAGTTCCCTACAGGGGCCGGTCACAGATACGCAGTATTTT	CASSSLQGPVTDTQYF